A selection of T cell receptor beta chains follows, all from one sample in a study of regulatory T cells in long-lasting Graves disease. In TCRdb, the multiplex PCR reads were re-called with MiXCR into one record per CDR3 protein. The sample lists 310,000 or so distinct CDR3 sequences; roughly 21% were seen once. Sequenced material: peripheral blood mononuclear cells (PBMCs), taken when the disease was refractory, from a patient treated with antithyroid drugs. These receptors were collected from a female donor with Graves disease. Both conserved end residues are part of each CDR3. D genes are given only for firm matches. Expanded clones get a size class; other rows say once, few or many, or leave the size out.

cdr3_nt cdr3_aa clone_size j_call d_call v_call
TGTGCCAGCAGCTTTGGTAGCGGGAGCTACAATGAGCAGTTCTTC CASSFGSGSYNEQFF many TRBJ2-1 TRBD2 TRBV7-2
TGTGCCAGCAGTTTATCGCCAGGGGTGGGGGAGCAGTACTTC CASSLSPGVGEQYF many TRBJ2-7 . TRBV28
TGTGCCAGCAGCTTAATTCGGGCAGGAGAAGAGACCCAGTACTTC CASSLIRAGEETQYF many TRBJ2-5 . TRBV7-9
TGTGCCAGCTCACCTATGTCGTGGGGGGCCACTGAAGCTTTCTTT CASSPMSWGATEAFF few TRBJ1-1 . TRBV18
TGTGCCAGCAGTTCCTATCTAGGGGGGAGCAATCAGCCCCAGCATTTT CASSSYLGGSNQPQHF many TRBJ1-5 . TRBV27
TGTGCCAGCAGCCCAGACAGGGCTCGAAAGCCCCAGCATTTT CASSPDRARKPQHF many TRBJ1-5 TRBD1 TRBV12-3/TRBV12-4
TGCAGTGCTCGGACGGGACTGAACACTGAAGCTTTCTTT CSARTGLNTEAFF many TRBJ1-1 . TRBV20-1
TGTGCCAGCAGTCTGGGAGATTTTAGGGGCGCGGCTGGAAACACCATATATTTT CASSLGDFRGAAGNTIYF few TRBJ1-3 . TRBV12-3/TRBV12-4
TGTGCCAGCAGCCAGCCGGGACTAGCCAACACCGGGGAGCTGTTTTTT CASSQPGLANTGELFF . TRBJ2-2 TRBD2 TRBV4-2
TGTGCCAGCCGTCGACGCCGTTATAGCACAGATACGCAGTATTTT CASRRRRYSTDTQYF few TRBJ2-3 . TRBV11-2
TGTGCCAGCCGCGGGACTAGCGGGAGCAGCCATGAGCAGTTCTTC CASRGTSGSSHEQFF . TRBJ2-1 TRBD2 TRBV5-6
TGTGCCAGCAGCCAACGCGGGACAGGGGGGTTCTACGAGCAGTACTTC CASSQRGTGGFYEQYF . TRBJ2-7 TRBD1 TRBV14
TGTGCCAGCAGCTCCAGGACAGGGGATTTCTATGGCTACACCTTC CASSSRTGDFYGYTF few TRBJ1-2 TRBD1 TRBV11-2
TGCGCTCCCACTAGCACCATTCCCTCCTACGAGCAGTACTTC CAPTSTIPSYEQYF . TRBJ2-7 . TRBV10-1
TGTGCCAGCAGTTTCCCCGGGACTAGGGAGCAGTACTTC CASSFPGTREQYF many TRBJ2-7 TRBD2 TRBV28
TGTGCCAGCAATTCAGGAGGCGGAGATACGCAGTATTTT CASNSGGGDTQYF . TRBJ2-3 . TRBV7-8
TGTGCCAGCAGAGTTCCGGGACAGGGCGGAACTAATGAAAAACTGTTTTTT CASRVPGQGGTNEKLFF . TRBJ1-4 TRBD1 TRBV28
TGTGCCAGCTTCGGTGAGGGCACCTCCTCCTACGAGCAGTACTTC CASFGEGTSSYEQYF . TRBJ2-7 . TRBV7-9
TGCGCCAGCAGCCAAGTTTCCTCCAACGGCTACGAGCAGTACTTC CASSQVSSNGYEQYF . TRBJ2-7 . TRBV4-3
TGTGCCAGCAGTCTACAGGACCGCAATCAGCCCCAGCATTTT CASSLQDRNQPQHF many TRBJ1-5 . TRBV12-3/TRBV12-4
TGTGCCAGCAGTCCTCCTCCTTTACTTGGGGCCGAGTCGACCCAGTACTTC CASSPPPLLGAESTQYF few TRBJ2-5 . TRBV6-1
TGTGCCAGCAGTGTAGGCAGGGGAGGGGAGCCCCAGCATTTT CASSVGRGGEPQHF . TRBJ1-5 . TRBV6-1
TGTGCCAGCAGTGTCACAGGGGCATCCTACGAGCAGTACTTC CASSVTGASYEQYF few TRBJ2-7 TRBD1 TRBV12-3/TRBV12-4